The 27 T cell receptor beta chains in this list originate from one sample, sequenced in a study of T cell responses to AZD1222 COVID-19 vaccine. TCRdb keeps only in-frame clones here, not all; method: immunoSEQ multiplex PCR. In the table there are about 67,000 clones, around 84% of which are singletons. This specimen consisted of peripheral blood, obtained on day 0 of AZD1222 vaccination. These receptors came from an adult in good health.

The chain combines TRBV27 with TRBJ2-3; D perhaps matches TRBD1 (6 bases). V gave up 4 bases and J gave up 0 bases, with 20 bases separating them. The CDR3 length is 18 residues. Germline CDR1 and CDR2: MNHEY and SMNVEV (reference sequence). CDR3 sequence: CASSSPTLGTTSTDTQYF. The CDR3, as DNA: TGTGCCAGCAGTTCCCCTACCTTAGGGACAACTAGCACAGATACGCAGTATTTT.

In its sample, this clone is medium-sized (0.01 to 0.1%). This chain uses TRBV30 with TRBJ2-7; 8 bases agree with TRBD1. Trimming at V came to 3 bases and at J to 1 base, leaving 5 bases not matched to a gene. CDR1 is GTSNPN, CDR2 SVGIG, per germline (reference sequence). The CDR3 length is 14 residues. The CDR3 DNA sequence: TGTGCCTGGAGCGCCGGGACAGGTTCCTACGAGCAGTACTTC. Its translation: CAWSAGTGSYEQYF.

The rearrangement uses TRBV13 and TRBJ2-2; the match to TRBD2 covers 13 bases. CDR3 length equals 19 residues. Unmatched junction bases numbered 12, after V lost 2 bases and J lost 6 bases. The germline gives CDR1 PRHDT, CDR2 FYEKMQ (reference sequence). This chain's CDR3 is CASSLPGLAGVGRPGELFF. The CDR3 region has the DNA TGTGCCAGCAGCTTACCCGGACTAGCGGGAGTGGGACGCCCCGGGGAGCTGTTTTTT.

The J gene is TRBJ1-2, the V gene TRBV19; D remains ambiguous. Germline V lookup: CDR1 LNHDA, CDR2 SQIVND (reference sequence). V was clipped by 5 bases and J by 5 bases, with 15 bases between them. This CDR3 has 14 residues. The CDR3: CASSPQVVGYGYTF. The CDR3 coding sequence is TGTGCCAGTAGTCCCCAGGTCGTGGGTTATGGCTACACCTTC. Combining the CDR3 with reference TRBV19 and TRBJ1-2 gives the whole variable domain DGGITQSPKYLFRKEGQNVTLSCEQNLNHDAMYWYRQDPGQGLRLIYYSQIVNDFQKGDIAEGYSVSREKKESFPLTVTSAQKNPTAFYLCASSPQVVGYGYTFGSGTRLTVV.

This clone was picked up a small number of times. The chain uses TRBV19 and TRBJ1-1; TRBD1 aligns across 12 bases. V was clipped by 5 bases and J by 4 bases; unmatched bases: 11. Germline V gene lookup returns CDR1 LNHDA and CDR2 SQIVND (reference sequence). The CDR3 consists of 17 residues. CDR3 region: CASSVGTGGGLSTEAFF. In nucleotides, the CDR3 is TGTGCCAGTAGTGTCGGGACAGGGGGCGGGTTGAGCACTGAAGCTTTCTTT.

V gene TRBV28 combines with J gene TRBJ1-6; D gene unclear. Trimming pared 11 bases from V and 5 bases from J, leaving 19 bases between. In germline, CDR1 is MDHEN, CDR2 SYDVKM. The CDR3 consists of 15 residues. CDR3 DNA: TGTGCCTTACTTGAGGGCGGCACACATAATTCACCCCTCCACTTT. Translated: CALLEGGTHNSPLHF.

The chain is built from TRBV5-6 and TRBJ1-2; D not certain. The CDR3 contains 15 residues. Trimming removed 2 bases at V and 4 bases at J, with 15 bases between. The germline V gene encodes CDR1 SGHDT and CDR2 YYEEEE. The DNA for the CDR3 is TGTGCCAGCAGCTTAGTCGACACAACTACCTATGGCTACACCTTC. Translated, it gives CASSLVDTTTYGYTF.

This clone came up once. CDR3 in DNA: TGTGCCAGCTCACAGACAGGGAGAAATCAGCCCCAGCATTTT. This encodes CASSQTGRNQPQHF. The chain combines TRBV18 with TRBJ1-5; TRBD1 agrees at 7 bases. CDR3 length equals 14 residues. V lost 4 bases to trimming and J lost 4 bases; unmatched junction nucleotides: 4. CDR1 is KGHSH and CDR2 is LQKENI in the germline V gene.

There are a few counts of this clone. The V and J genes are TRBV4-3 and TRBJ1-1, with D maybe TRBD1 (6 bases). V was trimmed by 0 bases and J by 5 bases, leaving 10 bases between them. Germline CDR1 and CDR2: LGHNA and YSLEER. The length of the CDR3 is 14 residues. The CDR3 DNA reads TGCGCCAGCAGCCAAGATACAGGGAGAACTGAAGCTTTCTTT. Its translation: CASSQDTGRTEAFF.

The chain recombines TRBV24-1 with TRBJ2-3; tentatively, D is TRBD2 (6 bases). CDR1 and CDR2 (germline): KGHDR, SFDVKD. The CDR3 has 17 residues. The V end lost 1 base, the J end lost 1 base, and 14 bases lay between the germline ends. The CDR3 reads CATSDFTREWGTDTQYF. CDR3 DNA: TGTGCCACCAGTGATTTTACCCGGGAGTGGGGCACAGATACGCAGTATTTT.

The rearrangement links TRBV4-2 to TRBJ2-7; D remains ambiguous. Germline values: CDR1 LGHNA, CDR2 YNFKEQ. V was cut by 1 base and J by 5 bases, with 3 bases left in between. This CDR3 contains 11 residues. The CDR3 bases are TGTGCCAGCAGCCAAGGGCACGAGCAGTACTTC. Amino acid sequence: CASSQGHEQYF.

CDR3 DNA sequence: TGTGCCAGCAGCCACCAAACAGGGAATTACACCTTC. Protein product: CASSHQTGNYTF. V usage is TRBV3-1 (or the pseudogene TRBV3-2) and J usage is TRBJ1-2, with a tentative D call TRBD1 (6 bases). Trimming left V 3 bases short and J 11 bases short, with 13 bases between. In germline, CDR1 is LGHDT, CDR2 YNNKEL (reference sequence). There are 12 residues in the CDR3.

This clone occurred once. Here the CDR3 DNA reads TGTGCCAGCAGCTTAGCGCCCATCGGTGATTCACCCCTCCACTTT. Its translation is CASSLAPIGDSPLHF. The gene calls are TRBV7-2 and TRBJ1-6; no definite D call. CDR1 is SGHTA, CDR2 FQGNSA, per germline. V shed 0 bases and J shed 8 bases, with 11 bases lying between them. This CDR3 contains 15 residues.

The chain links TRBV10-3 to TRBJ2-1; 11 bases are shared with TRBD2. The junction had 2 bases not matched to a gene; V was cut back by 2 bases and J by 5 bases. CDR3 length: 15 amino acids. Germline loops: CDR1 ENHRY, CDR2 SYGVKD. Written as DNA, the CDR3 is TGTGCCATCAGTGAGCTGGGACTAGCGGACAATGAGCAGTTCTTC. Its protein product is CAISELGLADNEQFF.

This chain links TRBV13 with TRBJ2-5; maybe TRBD1 (6 bases). Looked up from germline, CDR1 is PRHDT and CDR2 is FYEKMQ (reference sequence). With 4 bases removed from V and 6 bases from J, the gap between germline ends came to 12 bases. This CDR3 is 13 amino acids long. This CDR3 reads CASSSTGWKTQYF. The CDR3 coding sequence is TGTGCCAGCAGCTCAACAGGGTGGAAGACCCAGTACTTC.

The chain couples TRBV6-2 or TRBV6-3 to TRBJ2-2, with TRBD2 matching over 13 bases. The CDR3 is 15 amino acids. Trimming cost V 6 bases and J 9 bases; bases outside gene matches: 7. Per germline, CDR1 MNHEY and CDR2 SVGEGT. CDR3 bases: TGTGCCAGCAGCCAAACTAGCGGGAGGGCCTGGGAGCTGTTTTTT. Translating gives CASSQTSGRAWELFF.

The chain links TRBV29-1 to TRBJ2-7; 8 bases are shared with TRBD2. Trimming cost V 6 bases and J 7 bases; bases outside gene matches: 17. The CDR3 is 15 amino acids. The germline CDR1 and CDR2 sequences are SQVTM and ANQGSEA. The CDR3 is CSVGGLAGVRGEQYF. Written as DNA, the CDR3 is TGCAGCGTCGGGGGGCTAGCGGGCGTGAGAGGGGAGCAGTACTTC.

The chain links TRBV19 to TRBJ2-1; 7 bases line up with TRBD2. This CDR3 region has 14 residues. The ends lost 3 bases at V and 9 bases at J; junction bases unmatched: 8. From germline, CDR1 is LNHDA and CDR2 SQIVND (reference sequence). The CDR3 is CASSISRTSFEQFF. CDR3 nucleotides: TGTGCCAGTAGTATCTCCCGGACTAGTTTTGAGCAGTTCTTC.

The gene calls are TRBV27 and TRBJ2-1; D might be TRBD1 (5 bases). The CDR3 runs to 16 residues. V was shortened by 1 base and J by 9 bases, with 19 bases between the two germline ends. Germline lookup yields CDR1 MNHEY and CDR2 SMNVEV (reference sequence). Written as DNA, the CDR3 is TGTGCCAGCAGTTTATGGGGCAGCGCCTTGGGCAGTGAGCAGTTCTTC. It yields the protein CASSLWGSALGSEQFF.

The chain is built from TRBV6-2 or TRBV6-3 and TRBJ1-1; D uncertain. The V gene lost 2 bases and the J gene lost 6 bases, with 4 bases spanning the gap. The CDR3 covers 11 residues. Germline V gene lookup returns CDR1 MNHEY and CDR2 SVGEGT. Written as DNA, the CDR3 is TGTGCCAGCAGTTACGGGGCTGAAGCTTTCTTT. Amino acid sequence: CASSYGAEAFF.

Remarks on this clone: Other DNA sequences within the sample encode an identical CDR3. The V and J genes are TRBV5-4 and TRBJ2-7; D ambiguous. The V and J ends lost 0 bases and 0 bases respectively, with 4 bases between them. The V gene's germline CDR1 is SGHNT and CDR2 YYREEE (reference sequence). The CDR3 covers 13 residues. CDR3 DNA: TGTGCCAGCAGCTTGGAGGACTCCTACGAGCAGTACTTC. Translated: CASSLEDSYEQYF.

The rearrangement uses TRBV7-2 and TRBJ1-5; 9 bases agree with TRBD1. Germline lookup yields CDR1 SGHTA and CDR2 FQGNSA. CDR3 length: 19 residues. V dropped 4 bases and J dropped 1; count of bases not matched to a gene: 14. The DNA of the CDR3 is TGTGCCAGCAGCTCACAAGCGATTACAGGGGGCAGGAGCAATCAGCCCCAGCATTTT. Its protein product is CASSSQAITGGRSNQPQHF.

This clone was detected a few times. CDR3 bases: TGTGCCAGCAGCCAAGGAGAAACATACGAGCAGTACTTC. Amino acids: CASSQGETYEQYF. The rearrangement uses TRBV3-1 (or the pseudogene TRBV3-2) and TRBJ2-7, with unresolved D. The CDR3 is 13 residues long. CDR1 is LGHDT, CDR2 YNNKEL, per germline (reference sequence). Trimming shortened V by 1 base and J by 4 bases, and 8 bases separated the two germline ends.

The chain recombines TRBV4-1 with TRBJ1-5; D call uncertain. In germline, CDR1 is MGHRA, CDR2 YSYEKL. This CDR3 has 17 residues. The ends were cut back, 0 bases at V and 0 bases at J, with 12 bases in the middle. The CDR3 coding sequence is TGCGCCAGCAGCCAAGATCCCAGCTTTTATAGCAATCAGCCCCAGCATTTT. Its translation: CASSQDPSFYSNQPQHF.

V and J are TRBV5-1 and TRBJ1-1; D gene ambiguous. Germline V gene lookup returns CDR1 SGHRS and CDR2 YFSETQ. The CDR3 contains 15 residues. The V gene lost 4 bases and the J gene lost 1 base, with 14 bases spanning the gap. The CDR3, as DNA: TGCGCCAGCAGCCATCTCAGTAATAAGAACACTGAAGCTTTCTTT. Encoded protein: CASSHLSNKNTEAFF.

The chain carries TRBV5-1 and TRBJ2-1; 7 bases map to TRBD2. The CDR3 extends over 15 amino acids. Germline CDR1 and CDR2: SGHRS and YFSETQ. V shed 1 base and J 5 bases; nucleotides not matched to a gene: 6. The CDR3 nucleotides are TGCGCCAGCAGCTTGTACGCGGGAGCCAACAATGAGCAGTTCTTC. The encoded protein is CASSLYAGANNEQFF. The full variable domain, in which reference TRBV5-1 and TRBJ2-1 provide the parts outside the CDR3, is KAGVTQTPRYLIKTRGQQVTLSCSPISGHRSVSWYQQTPGQGLQFLFEYFSETQRNKGNFPGRFSGRQFSNSRSEMNVSTLELGDSALYLCASSLYAGANNEQFFGPGTRLTVL.

This clone was counted only a few times. The rearrangement uses TRBV19 and TRBJ2-2; TRBD1 matches 7 bases. Germline lookup yields CDR1 LNHDA and CDR2 SQIVND (reference sequence). The CDR3 consists of 13 residues. V lost 3 bases and J lost 6; bases outside the gene matches: 1. The CDR3 here is CASSIDRAGELFF. In nucleotides, the CDR3 is TGTGCCAGTAGTATTGACAGGGCCGGGGAGCTGTTTTTT. The whole variable domain, filled in from reference TRBV19 and TRBJ2-2, reads DGGITQSPKYLFRKEGQNVTLSCEQNLNHDAMYWYRQDPGQGLRLIYYSQIVNDFQKGDIAEGYSVSREKKESFPLTVTSAQKNPTAFYLCASSIDRAGELFFGEGSRLTVL.